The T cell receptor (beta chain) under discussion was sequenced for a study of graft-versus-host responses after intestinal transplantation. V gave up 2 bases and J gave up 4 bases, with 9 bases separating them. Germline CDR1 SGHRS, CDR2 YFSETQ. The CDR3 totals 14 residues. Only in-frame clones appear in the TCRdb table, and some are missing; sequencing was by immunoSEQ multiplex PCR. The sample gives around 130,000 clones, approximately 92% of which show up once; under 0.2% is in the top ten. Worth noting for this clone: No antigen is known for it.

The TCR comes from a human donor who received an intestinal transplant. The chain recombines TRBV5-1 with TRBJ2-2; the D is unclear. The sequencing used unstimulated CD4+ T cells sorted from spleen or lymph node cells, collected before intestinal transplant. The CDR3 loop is CASSFTTITGELFF. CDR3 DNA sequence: TGCGCCAGCAGCTTTACCACAATCACCGGGGAGCTGTTTTTT.